This is a list of T cell receptor beta chains from one sample in a study of blood T cell repertoires in COVID-19. Data came from immunoSEQ multiplex PCR; TCRdb stores just in-frame clones and leaves some out. This repertoire shows roughly 260,000 clones, approximately 89% found once; its top ten account for about 2.1%. Material: peripheral blood. The receptors shown here come from a woman aged 45 to 65 with acute or convalescent COVID-19. The CDR3 runs from the conserved cysteine through the conserved F or W. The order of the fields is D gene, clone size, CDR3 length, J gene, V gene, CDR3 DNA, CDR3 protein. The D gene is left open where the match is weak. Clone size appears in some rows only: once, few, many, or a class for an expanded clone.

>NA|NA|14|TRBJ1-2|TRBV28
TGTGCCAGCACCCTGAGGGGGGGGCTGATAGGCTACACCTTC
CASTLRGGLIGYTF
>TRBD2|once|18|TRBJ2-1|TRBV5-1
TGCGCCAGCAGCTTGGGACCCGGGACTAGCGGGAACGGCAATGAGCAGTTCTTC
CASSLGPGTSGNGNEQFF
>NA|NA|14|TRBJ2-7|TRBV20-1
TGCAGTACAAGTGAGGCAGGGCACCCCGGGGAGCAGTACTTC
CSTSEAGHPGEQYF
>NA|NA|13|TRBJ2-5|TRBV29-1
TGCAGCGTTGAAGAAGGGAGCCAAGAGACCCAGTACTTC
CSVEEGSQETQYF
>NA|few|14|TRBJ2-3|TRBV4-1
TGCGCCAGCAGCCTCCGACTGATCACAGATACGCAGTATTTT
CASSLRLITDTQYF
>NA|once|14|TRBJ1-3|TRBV7-6
TGTGCCAGCAGCTTAGAACGGGCTGGAAACACCATATATTTT
CASSLERAGNTIYF
>NA|NA|11|TRBJ2-7|TRBV20-1
TGCAGTGCCCGGACAGCCTACGAGCAGTACTTC
CSARTAYEQYF
>TRBD2|NA|19|TRBJ2-1|TRBV7-2
TGTGCCAGCAGCCTGACCGGACTAGCGGGAGGGCCCCTATACAATGAGCAGTTCTTC
CASSLTGLAGGPLYNEQFF
>TRBD1|NA|14|TRBJ2-5|TRBV15
TGTGCCACCAGCAGCGACAGGGGCCAAGAGACCCAGTACTTC
CATSSDRGQETQYF
>NA|few|15|TRBJ2-3|TRBV19
TGTGCCAGTAGTCAGGGAGGACTTGGCACAGATACGCAGTATTTT
CASSQGGLGTDTQYF
>NA|once|13|TRBJ1-1|TRBV5-6
TGTGCCAGCAGCTTGGGACAGGCCACTGAAGCTTTCTTT
CASSLGQATEAFF
>TRBD2|NA|15|TRBJ2-1|TRBV19
TGTGCCAGTAGTGCAGCGGGAGGGTCCTACAATGAGCAGTTCTTC
CASSAAGGSYNEQFF
>NA|NA|14|TRBJ1-1|TRBV5-1
TGCGCCAGCAGCTTGACAGGAGGGGACACTGAAGCTTTCTTT
CASSLTGGDTEAFF
>NA|NA|13|TRBJ2-1|TRBV3-1/TRBV3-2
TGTGCCAGCAGTAAGTTCGGCGGGAAGGAGCAGTTCTTC
CASSKFGGKEQFF
>NA|once|16|TRBJ1-5|TRBV5-4
TGTGCCAGCAGCTTTATGGGCTCTGGGAGCAATCAGCCCCAGCATTTT
CASSFMGSGSNQPQHF
>TRBD2|NA|14|TRBJ2-1|TRBV24-1
TGTGCCACCAGTGTTATGACTAGCCCCAATGAGCAGTTCTTC
CATSVMTSPNEQFF
>NA|NA|13|TRBJ2-7|TRBV19
TGTGCCAGTAGTGAACCCGTTAGTCTCGAGCAGTACTTC
CASSEPVSLEQYF
>TRBD1|NA|11|TRBJ2-7|TRBV30
TGTGCCTGCAAACAACAGGGGGTGCAGTACTTC
CACKQQGVQYF
>NA|once|15|TRBJ2-7|TRBV5-6
TGTGCCAGCAGCTTTGACCAATACGAAACGGGGGAGCAGTACTTC
CASSFDQYETGEQYF
>NA|NA|16|TRBJ1-6|TRBV4-3
TGCGCCAGCAGCCAAGAGCCTGCCGACCGCGGATCACCCCTCCACTTT
CASSQEPADRGSPLHF
>TRBD2|NA|17|TRBJ2-2|TRBV11-2
TGTGCCAGCAGCCCGAGACCGGGACTAGCGGAATCCGGGGAGCTGTTTTTT
CASSPRPGLAESGELFF
>NA|NA|15|TRBJ2-1|TRBV3-1/TRBV3-2
TGTGCCAGCAGCCAAGATTTACAGCTCTACAATGAGCAGTTCTTC
CASSQDLQLYNEQFF
>NA|once|12|TRBJ2-7|TRBV5-6
TGTGCCAGCAGCTTCAGGGGTAACGAGCAGTACTTC
CASSFRGNEQYF
>TRBD1|NA|15|TRBJ1-1|TRBV5-4
TGTGCCAGCAGCTTGGGACAGGGCATGAACACTGAAGCTTTCTTT
CASSLGQGMNTEAFF
>NA|NA|11|TRBJ2-1|TRBV19
TGTGCCAGTACCGGTGGCAATGAGCAGTTCTTC
CASTGGNEQFF
>NA|NA|12|TRBJ1-4|TRBV6-5
TGTGCCAGCAAATCAGGGGCTACCCAACTGTTTTTT
CASKSGATQLFF
>NA|NA|12|TRBJ2-1|TRBV7-9
TGTGCCGTAGATTTTGTTTTCAATGAGCAGTTCTTC
CAVDFVFNEQFF
>NA|NA|12|TRBJ1-2|TRBV7-2
TGTGCCAGCAGCGCCAGGTCCAGGGGCTACACCTTC
CASSARSRGYTF
>NA|once|14|TRBJ2-7|TRBV25-1
TGTGCCAGCAGTGATTTTCTTCGGAGGGGCGAGCAGTACTTC
CASSDFLRRGEQYF
>TRBD1|once|14|TRBJ2-2|TRBV5-5
TGTGCCAGCAGCTCGGACAGGGGTGGCGGGGAGCTGTTTTTT
CASSSDRGGGELFF
>NA|NA|15|TRBJ1-2|TRBV5-1
TGCGCCAGCACGTCGTATGGGCAGGGTGACTATGGCTACACCTTC
CASTSYGQGDYGYTF
>NA|once|16|TRBJ1-1|TRBV27
TGTGCCAGCAGTTTAAGTCGAAGATACATGAACACTGAAGCTTTCTTT
CASSLSRRYMNTEAFF
>TRBD1|NA|14|TRBJ1-5|TRBV27
TGTGCCAGCAGTTCTGACAGGGGCCAACAGCCCCAGCATTTT
CASSSDRGQQPQHF
>TRBD1|NA|15|TRBJ2-5|TRBV7-9
TGTGCCAGCAGCTTAGGGACAGGGCTGGGGGAGACCCAGTACTTC
CASSLGTGLGETQYF
>NA|NA|14|TRBJ2-3|TRBV6-5
TGTGCCAGCAGTCGGTCCTTGCAGGCAGATACGCAGTATTTT
CASSRSLQADTQYF
>TRBD1|NA|13|TRBJ1-1|TRBV28
TGTGCCAGCACGGACAGGGGTTGGACTGAAGCTTTCTTT
CASTDRGWTEAFF
>TRBD2|NA|16|TRBJ2-2|TRBV2
TGTGCCAGCAGTGAACAGGGAGGGTCGAACACCGGGGAGCTGTTTTTT
CASSEQGGSNTGELFF
>NA|NA|12|TRBJ2-1|TRBV27
TGTGCCAGCAGTTTAAAGGGGAATGAGCAGTTCTTC
CASSLKGNEQFF
>TRBD1|NA|15|TRBJ2-7|TRBV10-3
TGTGCCATCAGTGACCCGGGACAGGGGGCCTACGAGCAGTACTTC
CAISDPGQGAYEQYF
>NA|NA|14|TRBJ1-1|TRBV6-5
TGTGCCAGGGCCGGGACACTCATGAACACTGAAGCTTTCTTT
CARAGTLMNTEAFF
>NA|NA|14|TRBJ1-2|TRBV24-1
TGTGCCACCAGTGACCTCGGACAGAACTATGGCTACACCTTC
CATSDLGQNYGYTF
>TRBD1|once|15|TRBJ1-2|TRBV5-5
TGTGCCAGCAGATTGGGACAGGGGACGACCGGCGGCTACACCTTC
CASRLGQGTTGGYTF
>TRBD1|NA|13|TRBJ1-1|TRBV2
TGTGCCAGCAGGGGAGACAGGGACACTGAAGCTTTCTTT
CASRGDRDTEAFF
>NA|NA|15|TRBJ2-4|TRBV24-1
TGTGCCACCAGTGACCCCAGGGGAGGGGAGAACATTCAGTACTTC
CATSDPRGGENIQYF
>NA|NA|12|TRBJ2-7|TRBV28
TGTGCCAGCAGTTTGGGGGGATACGAGCAGTACTTC
CASSLGGYEQYF
>NA|NA|12|TRBJ1-2|TRBV6-5
TGTGCCAGCAGTTATACGAGCTATGGCTACACCTTC
CASSYTSYGYTF
>TRBD2|NA|16|TRBJ2-1|TRBV11-3
TGTGCCAGCAGCCTGGGGACTAGCGGGGCCTACAATGAGCAGTTCTTC
CASSLGTSGAYNEQFF
>NA|NA|16|TRBJ1-1|TRBV4-2
TGTGCCAGCAGCCAAGTTTCGGGACGGGGAGGGACTGAAGCTTTCTTT
CASSQVSGRGGTEAFF
>TRBD2|NA|17|TRBJ2-1|TRBV3-1/TRBV3-2
TGTGCCAGCAGCCAACGGACTAGCGGGAGGGCATTGAATGAGCAGTTCTTC
CASSQRTSGRALNEQFF
>TRBD1|NA|17|TRBJ2-3|TRBV5-1
TGCGCCAGCAGCTTGGCCCGACGGACAGGGGGCGCAGATACGCAGTATTTT
CASSLARRTGGADTQYF
>TRBD2|NA|14|TRBJ2-1|TRBV10-3
TGTGCCATCAGTCCCGGACTAGCGGGGATCGAGCAGTTCTTC
CAISPGLAGIEQFF
>NA|NA|13|TRBJ2-7|TRBV28
TGTGCCAGCAGCCAGGAATGGACGGGGGAGCAGTACTTC
CASSQEWTGEQYF
>NA|NA|16|TRBJ2-1|TRBV7-2
TGTGCCAGCAGCCAGGGGTCAGCGACATATTACAATGAGCAGTTCTTC
CASSQGSATYYNEQFF
>TRBD2|NA|18|TRBJ2-7|TRBV4-1
TGCGCCAGCAGCCAAAAGTTGACTAGCGGGAAGCTTAACTACGAGCAGTACTTC
CASSQKLTSGKLNYEQYF